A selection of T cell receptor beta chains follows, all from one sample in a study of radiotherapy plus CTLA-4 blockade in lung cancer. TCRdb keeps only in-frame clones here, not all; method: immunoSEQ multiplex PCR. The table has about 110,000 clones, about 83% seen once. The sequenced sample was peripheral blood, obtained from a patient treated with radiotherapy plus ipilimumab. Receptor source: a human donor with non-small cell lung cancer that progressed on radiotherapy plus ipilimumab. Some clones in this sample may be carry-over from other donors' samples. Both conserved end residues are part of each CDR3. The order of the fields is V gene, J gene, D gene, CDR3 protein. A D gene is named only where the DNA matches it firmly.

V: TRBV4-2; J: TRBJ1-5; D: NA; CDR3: CASSRQTNQPQHF
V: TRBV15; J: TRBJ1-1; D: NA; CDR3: CATSRGNTEAFF
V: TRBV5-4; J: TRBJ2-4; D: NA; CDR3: CASSLKYVRGRAKNIQYF
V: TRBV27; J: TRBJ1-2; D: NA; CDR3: CASSFDSRYGYTF
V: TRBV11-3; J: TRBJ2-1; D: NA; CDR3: CASSFRSYGQPYNEQFF
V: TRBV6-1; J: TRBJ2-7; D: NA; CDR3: CASSEHGARGGTGHEQYF
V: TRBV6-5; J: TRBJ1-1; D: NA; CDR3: CASSYLVRDTEAFF
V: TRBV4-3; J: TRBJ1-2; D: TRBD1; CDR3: CASSQTTGEHGYTF
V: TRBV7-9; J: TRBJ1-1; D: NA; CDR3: CASSPRTSGNTEAFF
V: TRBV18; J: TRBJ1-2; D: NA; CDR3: CASSPGRGIEGYGYTF
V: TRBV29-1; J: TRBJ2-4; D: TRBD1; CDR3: CSAHVVDRGNIQYF
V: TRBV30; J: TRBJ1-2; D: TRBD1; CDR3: CAWSLIGQGSGKDGYTF
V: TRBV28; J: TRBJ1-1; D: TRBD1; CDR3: CASSQGTGEAFF
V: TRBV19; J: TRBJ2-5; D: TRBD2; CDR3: CAKGRGLIETQYF
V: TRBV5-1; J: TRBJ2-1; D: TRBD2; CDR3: CASSLAPVAGDNEQFF
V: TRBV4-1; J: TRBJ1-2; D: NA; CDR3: CASSQIWGGNYGYTF
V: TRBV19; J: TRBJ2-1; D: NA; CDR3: CASSILRDTYNEQFF
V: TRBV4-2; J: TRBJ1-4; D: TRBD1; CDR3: CASNPGQGWHTNEKLFF
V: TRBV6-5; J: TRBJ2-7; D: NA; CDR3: CASSYGPGQRYEQYF
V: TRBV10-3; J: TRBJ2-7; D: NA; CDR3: CAIRQDMISYEQYF
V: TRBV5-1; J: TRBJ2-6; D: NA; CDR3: CASSIDSGANVLTF
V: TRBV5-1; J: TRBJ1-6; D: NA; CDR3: CASSTDGSLYNSPLHF
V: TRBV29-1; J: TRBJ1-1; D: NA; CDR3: CSVWVTEAFF
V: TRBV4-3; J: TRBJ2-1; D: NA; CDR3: CASSRRQFRKSYNEQFF
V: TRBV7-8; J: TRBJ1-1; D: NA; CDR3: CASSLDFGLEAFF
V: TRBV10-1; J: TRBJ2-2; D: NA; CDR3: CASSESSEHRSGELFF
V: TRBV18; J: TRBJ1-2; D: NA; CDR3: CASSRIRGDGYTF
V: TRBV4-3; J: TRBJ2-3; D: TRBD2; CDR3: CASSQAIGTSGGATDTQYF
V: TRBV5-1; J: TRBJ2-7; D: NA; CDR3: CASSLANGYEQYF
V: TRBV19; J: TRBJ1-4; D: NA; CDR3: CASTNRATNEKLFF
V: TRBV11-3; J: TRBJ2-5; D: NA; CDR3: CASSLGGGQGGDTSAETQYF
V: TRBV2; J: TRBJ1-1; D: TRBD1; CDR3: CAGGQGARTEAFF